This T cell receptor (beta chain) was captured by sequencing in a study of cytomegalovirus exposure and HLA in healthy donors. General study findings and limits: In a later analysis, at a false discovery rate of 0.05, approximately 16,000 TCR beta sequences were associated with HLA alleles. Earlier analysis yielded a pattern in which most TCR beta V segments were productive about 87% or about 30% of the time. From TCR beta sequences, most subjects' HLA-A and HLA-B alleles were reportedly predicted accurately.

Use of 60 Vbeta and 13 Jbeta primers characterized the PCR. Produced via immunoSEQ multiplex PCR; TCRdb's table is partial and in-frame only. Here the sample spans about 160,000 clones, 82% being singletons. V gave up 10 bases and J gave up 0 bases, with 12 bases separating them. This CDR3 is 14 amino acids long. Germline V gene sequence: CDR1 MNHEY, CDR2 SVGAGI. With respect to this clone: Its antigen is unknown.

The chain uses TRBV6-5 and TRBJ2-2; D may be TRBD1 (6 bases). Sequencing used PBMCs. This sequence was found in a man in his fifties or sixties in good health and CMV-seropositive. The chain's CDR3 is CATPGQTNTGELFF. CDR3 DNA: TGTGCCACCCCGGGACAAACGAACACCGGGGAGCTGTTTTTT.